This T cell receptor (beta chain) appears in the sequencing data of a study of cytomegalovirus exposure and HLA in healthy donors. Study findings and constraints: Per a prior analysis, the majority of TCR beta V segments were productive roughly 87% or roughly 30% of the time.

Germline CDR1 is MNHNS and CDR2 is SASEGT. This CDR3 region has 15 residues. V trimming: 7 bases; J trimming: 3 bases; junction bases outside the gene matches: 9. It was with 60 Vbeta and 13 Jbeta primers that the PCR ran. Data came from immunoSEQ multiplex PCR; TCRdb stores just in-frame clones and leaves some out. The sample has fewer than 40,000 clones, about 63% seen once. This clone was counted only a few times. What it recognizes is unknown. The source material was PBMCs. The chain uses TRBV6-1 and TRBJ2-7; 10 nucleotides align to TRBD2. This receptor was obtained from a man aged 50 to 60 in good health and CMV-seropositive. CDR3 nucleotides: TGTGCCAGCATCCGCGCCCAGCGGGAGGGCTACGAGCAGTACTTC. Its protein product is CASIRAQREGYEQYF.